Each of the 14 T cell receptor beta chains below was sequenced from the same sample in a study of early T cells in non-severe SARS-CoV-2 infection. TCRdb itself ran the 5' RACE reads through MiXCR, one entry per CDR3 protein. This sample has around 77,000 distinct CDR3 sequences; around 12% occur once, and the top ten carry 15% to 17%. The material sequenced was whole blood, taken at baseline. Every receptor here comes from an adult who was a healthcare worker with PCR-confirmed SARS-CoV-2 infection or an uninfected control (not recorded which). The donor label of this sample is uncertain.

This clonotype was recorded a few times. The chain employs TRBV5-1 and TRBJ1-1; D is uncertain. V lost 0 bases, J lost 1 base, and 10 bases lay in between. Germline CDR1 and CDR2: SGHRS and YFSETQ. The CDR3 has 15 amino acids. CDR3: CASSLEGGRNTEAFF. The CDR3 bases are TGCGCCAGCAGCTTGGAGGGAGGGAGGAACACTGAAGCTTTCTTT. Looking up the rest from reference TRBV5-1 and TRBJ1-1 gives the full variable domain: KAGVTQTPRYLIKTRGQQVTLSCSPISGHRSVSWYQQTPGQGLQFLFEYFSETQRNKGNFPGRFSGRQFSNSRSEMNVSTLELGDSALYLCASSLEGGRNTEAFFGQGTRLTVV.

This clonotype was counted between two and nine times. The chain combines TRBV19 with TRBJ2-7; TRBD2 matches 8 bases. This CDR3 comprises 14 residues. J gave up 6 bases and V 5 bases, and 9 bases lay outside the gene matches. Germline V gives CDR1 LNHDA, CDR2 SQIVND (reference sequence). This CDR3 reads CASSVPGLVSEQYF. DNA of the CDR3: TGTGCCAGTAGTGTACCGGGACTAGTATCCGAGCAGTACTTC.

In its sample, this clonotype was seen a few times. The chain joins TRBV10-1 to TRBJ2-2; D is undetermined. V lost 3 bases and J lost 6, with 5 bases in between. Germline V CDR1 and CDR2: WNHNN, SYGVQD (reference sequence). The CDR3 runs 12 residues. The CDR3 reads CASSDRPGELFF. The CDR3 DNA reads TGCGCCAGCAGTGATCGTCCCGGGGAGCTGTTTTTT.

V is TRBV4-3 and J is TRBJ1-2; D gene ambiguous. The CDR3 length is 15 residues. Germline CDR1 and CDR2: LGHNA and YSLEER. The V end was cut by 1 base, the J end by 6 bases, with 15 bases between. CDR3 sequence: CASSQGWPSYNGYTF. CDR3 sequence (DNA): TGCGCCAGCAGCCAAGGTTGGCCGTCGTACAATGGCTACACCTTC.

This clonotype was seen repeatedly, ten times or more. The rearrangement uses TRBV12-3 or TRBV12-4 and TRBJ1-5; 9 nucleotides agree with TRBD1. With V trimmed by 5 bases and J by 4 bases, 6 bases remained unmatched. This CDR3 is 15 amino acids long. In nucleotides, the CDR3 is TGTGCCAGCAGTCCAACAGGGGGCGCGAATCAGCCCCAGCATTTT. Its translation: CASSPTGGANQPQHF.

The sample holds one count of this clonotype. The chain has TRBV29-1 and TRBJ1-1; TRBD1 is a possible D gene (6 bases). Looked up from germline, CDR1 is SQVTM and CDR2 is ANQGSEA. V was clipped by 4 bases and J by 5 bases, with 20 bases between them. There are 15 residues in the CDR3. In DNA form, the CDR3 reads TGCAGCGTTGGGGGGGGCAGACTTACTGAGACTGAAGCTTTCTTT. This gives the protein CSVGGGRLTETEAFF.

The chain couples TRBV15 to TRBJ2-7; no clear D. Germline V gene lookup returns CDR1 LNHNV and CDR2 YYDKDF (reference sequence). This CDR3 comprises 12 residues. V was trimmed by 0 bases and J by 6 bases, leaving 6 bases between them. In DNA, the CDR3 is TGTGCCACCAGCAGAGATCGAAGCGAGCAGTACTTC. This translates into CATSRDRSEQYF.

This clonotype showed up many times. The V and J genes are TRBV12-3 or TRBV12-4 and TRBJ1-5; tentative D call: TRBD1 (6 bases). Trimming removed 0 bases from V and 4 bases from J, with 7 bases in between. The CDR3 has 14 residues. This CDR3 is CASSLAQGNQPQHF. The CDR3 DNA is TGTGCCAGCAGTTTAGCGCAGGGGAATCAGCCCCAGCATTTT.

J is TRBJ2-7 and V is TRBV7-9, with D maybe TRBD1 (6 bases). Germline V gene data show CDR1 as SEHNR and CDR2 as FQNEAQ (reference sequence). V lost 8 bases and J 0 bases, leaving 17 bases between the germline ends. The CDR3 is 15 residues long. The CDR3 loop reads CASGPSQGYSYEQYF. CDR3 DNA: TGTGCCAGCGGCCCCTCACAGGGATACTCCTACGAGCAGTACTTC.

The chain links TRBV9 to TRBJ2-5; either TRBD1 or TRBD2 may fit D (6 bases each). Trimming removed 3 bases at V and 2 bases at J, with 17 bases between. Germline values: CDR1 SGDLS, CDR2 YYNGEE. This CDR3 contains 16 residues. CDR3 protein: CASSGLSTGAQETQYF. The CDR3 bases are TGTGCCAGCAGCGGACTTAGTACGGGGGCTCAAGAGACCCAGTACTTC.

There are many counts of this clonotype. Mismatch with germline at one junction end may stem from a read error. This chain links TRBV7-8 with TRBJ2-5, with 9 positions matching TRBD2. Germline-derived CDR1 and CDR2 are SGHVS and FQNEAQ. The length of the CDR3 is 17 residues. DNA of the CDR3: TGTGCCAGCAGCTCGCCGGGGGGGTCTAGCGGGACCCCGTCGAGGTCTTTC. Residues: CASSSPGGSSGTPSRSF.

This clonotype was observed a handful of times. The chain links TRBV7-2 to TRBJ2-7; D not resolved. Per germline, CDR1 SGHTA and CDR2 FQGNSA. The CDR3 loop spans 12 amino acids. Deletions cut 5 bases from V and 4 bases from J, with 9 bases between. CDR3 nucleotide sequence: TGTGCCAGCAGCCCCCAATGGTACGAGCAGTACTTC. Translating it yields CASSPQWYEQYF.

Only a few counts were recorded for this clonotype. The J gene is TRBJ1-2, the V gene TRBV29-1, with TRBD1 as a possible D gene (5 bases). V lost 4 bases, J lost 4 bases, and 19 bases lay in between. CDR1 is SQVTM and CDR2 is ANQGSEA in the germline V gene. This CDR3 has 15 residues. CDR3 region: CSVGGDPQRGYGYTF. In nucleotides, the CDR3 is TGCAGCGTTGGTGGGGACCCCCAACGAGGCTATGGCTACACCTTC.

CDR3 sequence: CATSRPRDEQFF. As DNA, the CDR3 is TGTGCCACCAGCAGGCCTCGGGATGAGCAGTTCTTC. The V gene is TRBV15, the J gene TRBJ2-1; no clear D. V shed 3 bases and J shed 8 bases, with 8 bases lying between them. This CDR3 is built from 12 residues. Germline V lookup: CDR1 LNHNV, CDR2 YYDKDF (reference sequence).